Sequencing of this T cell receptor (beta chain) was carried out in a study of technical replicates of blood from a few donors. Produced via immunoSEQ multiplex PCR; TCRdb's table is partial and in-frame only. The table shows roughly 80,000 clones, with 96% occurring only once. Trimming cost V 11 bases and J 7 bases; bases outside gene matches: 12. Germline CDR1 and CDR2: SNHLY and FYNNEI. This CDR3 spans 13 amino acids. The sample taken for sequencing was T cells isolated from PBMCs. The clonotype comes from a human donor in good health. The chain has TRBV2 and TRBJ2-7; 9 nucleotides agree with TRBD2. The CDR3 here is CAGSGSGVGEQYF. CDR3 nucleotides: TGTGCCGGTAGCGGGAGTGGAGTCGGAGAGCAGTACTTC.